This T cell receptor beta chain was identified during a study of T-cell reconstitution after alpha-beta-depleted transplantation in children. TCRbeta library preparation incorporated unique molecular identifiers. TCRdb reprocessed the PCR reads via MiXCR and lists one record per CDR3 protein. This sample carries under 140,000 distinct CDR3 sequences, around 10% of them seen once, and the ten largest clones take less than 10%. Looked up from germline, CDR1 is LNHDA and CDR2 is SQIVND (reference sequence). Trimming cost V 9 bases and J 2 bases; bases outside gene matches: 7. The CDR3 runs 14 residues. This clonotype showed up many times.

The receptor's source is a human donor who donated a stem cell graft to a child with acute lymphoblastic leukemia. The V and J genes are TRBV19 and TRBJ1-5; 7 bases align to TRBD1. The sample consisted of PBMCs from the stem cell graft donor, taken from the stem cell graft. The CDR3 sequence: CASTTGAGNQPQHF. CDR3 nucleotides: TGTGCCAGCACTACAGGGGCAGGCAATCAGCCCCAGCATTTT.